One and the same sample provided the 13 T cell receptor beta chains below, sequenced in a study of graft-versus-host responses after intestinal transplantation (dated by TCRdb to about 2021). The meaning of the sample's time point label: cells obtained before transplantation from donor or recipient. Library preparation employed the immunoSEQ multiplex PCR assay. TCRdb holds this immuneACCESS table with in-frame rearrangements only. Some clones are missing; in checked studies, unresolved V genes explain under half, and the rest has no known cause. Recorded for this sample are about 15,000 clones; under 35% of them occurred a single time. The ten top clones hold roughly 4% of the sample. Sample: alloreactive CD4+ T cells from a mixed lymphocyte reaction culture, taken before intestinal transplant. Explained via the paper, the cell subset or site label denotes: CFSE-low proliferating T cells sorted from roughly six-day pre-transplant mixed lymphocyte reaction (GvH or HvG direction). All receptors come from a human patient who received an intestinal transplant.

The rearrangement joins TRBV28 to TRBJ1-3, with a weak D call TRBD1 (5 bases). Germline V gene lookup returns CDR1 MDHEN and CDR2 SYDVKM. This CDR3 spans 16 amino acids. The ends were cut back, 4 bases at V and 0 bases at J, with 13 bases in the middle. The CDR3 protein is CASSSRGDYSGNTIYF. The CDR3 DNA is TGTGCCAGCAGTTCCCGAGGGGATTACTCTGGAAACACCATATATTTT.

J is TRBJ2-7 and V is TRBV5-8; 7 bases agree with TRBD1. With 4 bases clipped from V and 2 bases from J, the junction kept 6 bases outside the gene matches. This CDR3 contains 14 residues. CDR1 and CDR2 from the germline V gene are SGHTS and YDEGEE. The CDR3 sequence: CASSQRTGPYEQYF. The DNA for the CDR3 is TGTGCCAGCAGCCAGCGGACAGGTCCCTACGAGCAGTACTTC.

CDR3 bases: TGTGCCAGCAGTTTACGAAGGACAGGAATATACGAGCAGTACTTC. This encodes CASSLRRTGIYEQYF. The chain has TRBV28 and TRBJ2-7; 7 bases match TRBD1. Germline values: CDR1 MDHEN, CDR2 SYDVKM. The CDR3 runs to 15 residues. J was trimmed by 4 bases and V by 2 bases; bases with no gene match: 8.

Within the sample, this clone is medium-sized. The chain has TRBV28 and TRBJ2-7; D gene uncertain. Trimming removed 7 bases from V and 2 bases from J, with 6 bases in between. Germline assignment: CDR1 MDHEN and CDR2 SYDVKM. The CDR3 loop spans 11 amino acids. The chain's CDR3 is CASTETYEQYF. CDR3 DNA sequence: TGTGCCAGCACCGAGACCTACGAGCAGTACTTC.

This clone was counted between two and nine times. The rearrangement links TRBV5-1 to TRBJ1-1, with D possibly being TRBD1 (6 bases). Germline-derived CDR1 and CDR2 are SGHRS and YFSETQ. The V and J ends lost 0 bases and 0 bases respectively, with 12 bases between them. The CDR3 loop spans 16 amino acids. The CDR3 DNA sequence: TGCGCCAGCAGCTTGGTGGCAGGGGCCCTGAACACTGAAGCTTTCTTT. It specifies CASSLVAGALNTEAFF.

The CDR3 DNA follows: TGCGCCAGCAGCTCCGGGACGGCCTCTCGGGTAGCCTACAATGAGCAGTTCTTC. It yields the protein CASSSGTASRVAYNEQFF. V and J are TRBV5-1 and TRBJ2-1, with D perhaps TRBD1 or TRBD2 (5 bases each). V was clipped by 3 bases and J by 2 bases, with 21 bases between them. The CDR3 loop spans 18 amino acids. Per germline, CDR1 SGHRS and CDR2 YFSETQ.

By share, this clone counts as medium-sized. This rearrangement joins TRBV7-9 to TRBJ1-1; 8 bases match TRBD1. The ends lost 2 bases at V and 14 bases at J; junction bases unmatched: 4. The CDR3 runs 11 residues. Germline CDR1 is SEHNR and CDR2 is FQNEAQ (reference sequence). The CDR3 loop reads CASSLQGAGFF. For the CDR3, the DNA is TGTGCCAGCAGCTTACAGGGGGCCGGCTTCTTT. Complete variable domain (other parts from reference TRBV7-9 and TRBJ1-1): DTGVSQNPRHKITKRGQNVTFRCDPISEHNRLYWYRQTLGQGPEFLTYFQNEAQLEKSRLLSDRFSAERPKGSFSTLEIQRTEQGDSAMYLCASSLQGAGFFGQGTRLTVV.

This chain joins TRBV2 and TRBJ1-5; D gene unclear. V lost 6 bases and J 3 bases, leaving 9 bases between the germline ends. Germline-derived CDR1 and CDR2 are SNHLY and FYNNEI. CDR3 size: 13 residues. CDR3 DNA sequence: TGTGCCAGCAGCAGTGGGTTCAATCAGCCCCAGCATTTT. This codes for CASSSGFNQPQHF.

This chain connects TRBV11-3 to TRBJ2-3; D gene unclear. The CDR3 totals 12 residues. Germline CDR1 SGHNT, CDR2 YENEEA. The ends were cut back, 5 bases at V and 6 bases at J, with 9 bases in the middle. CDR3 residues: CASSKAGDTQYF. The CDR3 DNA is TGTGCCAGCAGCAAAGCCGGGGATACGCAGTATTTT.

The V call is TRBV25-1, the J call TRBJ1-1; no clear D. With 4 bases removed from V and 1 base from J, the gap between germline ends came to 13 bases. Germline CDR1 MGHDK, CDR2 SYGVNS. The CDR3 runs to 15 residues. CDR3 DNA sequence: TGTGCCAGCAGTGGGGCGGGTGGCGGGAACACTGAAGCTTTCTTT. As protein: CASSGAGGGNTEAFF.

This clone was detected only a few times. The chain employs TRBV6-5 and TRBJ2-7; a weak D match, TRBD2 (6 bases). From germline, CDR1 is MNHEY and CDR2 SVGAGI. V gave up 8 bases and J gave up 4 bases, with 18 bases separating them. The CDR3 totals 14 residues. In nucleotides, the CDR3 is TGTGCCAGCGGGAAGCGGGTAGCGACATACGAGCAGTACTTC. It yields the protein CASGKRVATYEQYF.

The V and J genes are TRBV7-2 and TRBJ1-4; no definite D call. This CDR3 has 14 residues. Germline assignment: CDR1 SGHTA and CDR2 FQGNSA. V was trimmed by 2 bases and J by 5 bases, leaving 9 bases between them. The CDR3 reads CASSLSTINEKLFF. Written as DNA, the CDR3 is TGTGCCAGCAGCTTATCGACCATAAATGAAAAACTGTTTTTT.

This clone is categorized as medium-sized. CDR3 loop: CASSRQNSNQPQHF. CDR3 in DNA: TGTGCCAGCAGTAGACAGAATAGCAATCAGCCCCAGCATTTT. This chain joins TRBV2 and TRBJ1-5; tentative D call: TRBD1 (5 bases). V lost 5 bases and J lost 0, with 8 bases in between. Germline CDR1 reads SNHLY; CDR2 reads FYNNEI. The CDR3 runs to 14 residues. The full variable domain, its missing parts supplied by reference TRBV2 and TRBJ1-5, is EPEVTQTPSHQVTQMGQEVILRCVPISNHLYFYWYRQILGQKVEFLVSFYNNEISEKSEIFDDQFSVERPDGSNFTLKIRSTKLEDSAMYFCASSRQNSNQPQHFGDGTRLSIL.